This T cell receptor beta chain stems from a study of blood T cell repertoires in COVID-19 (dated by TCRdb to about 2020). Notes on the research overall: Samples from collaborators originated in the United States, Italy and Spain and spanned both the acute and convalescent phases of COVID-19. The material from the prospective study consisted of cDNA or gDNA derived from T cells, B-cell-depleted T cells, or PBMCs. Deeply sampled blood TCRbeta repertoires from subjects exposed to, actively infected with, or recovered from COVID-19 were included in the dataset. A freely available public database, intended as a resource for researchers studying the immune response to SARS-CoV-2, is where the repertoires were released. Samples came from the ongoing ImmuneRACE study (first 160 participants) plus 1,254 subjects from 6 global collaborators. The sample metadata nearly always contained a de-identified subject ID, COVID-19 status, age in years and sex. Where available, HLA class I and class II types were obtained from metadata supplied by the sample provider rather than from assay-based typing. Overall results and qualifications from the work: Clinical and demographic metadata were provided uncurated, with the amount varying by source and participant.

Whole blood was collected in K2EDTA tubes by collaborating institutions according to the institutions' own protocols. For TCRbeta analysis, collaborator samples were shipped as frozen whole blood, as isolated PBMCs, or as DNA extracted from either sample type. Only one count was recorded for this clone. There is no known antigen for this receptor. Per-base qualities were not stored, and no clone one base away is much larger. TCRbeta CDR3 regions were amplified from genomic DNA using the immunoSEQ Assay, a bias-controlled multiplex PCR. As for the authors' bioinformatics: The number of nucleated cells in each sample was estimated by amplification of reference gene primers within the assay. To quantify the absolute abundance of each unique TCRbeta CDR3 rearrangement, sequence reads were collapsed and filtered. Productive Simpson clonality was computed per sample as the square root of Simpson's diversity index over productive rearrangements. The table was pulled from immuneACCESS by TCRdb, which kept in-frame rearrangements only. Such tables lose some clones; where checked, under half of the loss comes from unresolved V genes, and the rest has no known cause. V, J and clone size derive from that table, while D and trimming were established from the DNA sequence. The sample table lists 180,000 or so clones, about 88% of them with a count of one. About 6.5% of the sample is taken by the ten largest.

Material: peripheral blood. The source is an elderly woman in a cohort sampled during active or convalescent COVID-19.

At the DNA level, the sequence is TGTGCCAGCAGCTCTTACAGGGGGCGCCCAGATACGCAGTATTTT. This yields the protein CASSSYRGRPDTQYF. In this chain, TRBV7-2 is recombined with TRBJ2-3; TRBD1 lines up with 9 middle nucleotides. The V end gives up 4 bases and the J end 4 bases, leaving 6 bases in the junction not matched to a gene. Its CDR3 holds 15 amino acids, cysteine through phenylalanine. Only the CDR3 DNA is retained, 45 bases long and in frame from the first base. CDR1 and CDR2 are drawn from the germline V gene: SGHTA, FQGNSA.